This paragraph covers one T cell receptor beta chain sequence. No cognate antigen has been identified for it. One base away there is no much larger clone; base qualities are not given. Library preparation employed the immunoSEQ multiplex PCR assay. The authors' pipeline ran thus. To diagnose cytomegalovirus status from the catalog of TCR beta chain sequences, a statistical classification framework was built. TCRdb stores this immuneACCESS table with in-frame sequences only. Part of the clones is absent; in the studies checked, under half of the shortfall reflects unresolved V genes, and no reason is known for the rest. V, J and clone size were drawn from that table, and D and trimming were deduced from the DNA. The sample has 100,000 to 150,000 clones on record, approximately 94% of them singletons. The leading ten clones occupy less than 2% of the sample. This sample was included in a study of cytomegalovirus exposure and HLA in healthy donors (dated by TCRdb to about 2017). About the full investigation: The 666 repertoires of the first cohort and the 120 or so validation repertoires were produced on the same platform, according to a later analysis. The study aimed to test whether signatures of past pathogen exposure could be identified by cataloging public T cell receptors. A separate validation cohort of about 110 different subjects was used in addition to the approximately 640-subject first cohort. The study combined high-throughput TCR immunosequencing, statistical association of individual TCRs with disease status, and machine learning to predict cytomegalovirus infection status.

Paper-wide results and their limitations: A later analysis lacked HLA typing for the validation cohort, so it scored co-occurrence in that cohort across all 110 or so repertoires. The study listed 150 to 200 TCR beta chains as associated with cytomegalovirus. A later analysis found that TCRs clustered in the first cohort also tended to co-occur in the 95 to 150 validation repertoires, with 94% of cluster scores above 0. In vitro tests confirmed that a few of the cytomegalovirus-associated TCR beta chains recognize cytomegalovirus antigens. The authors suggested that the approach could potentially be generalized to other disease states and immunological phenotypes. The classifier was reported to diagnose cytomegalovirus status with high specificity and sensitivity in both the original cohort and the validation cohort. Across donors, most TCR sequences were observed very rarely, whereas some public TCRs were present in many individuals.

Donors formed part of the validation cohort, which comprised 120 subjects and was distinct from the first cohort of several hundred subjects. V is pruned by 1 base and J by 5 bases, leaving 1 base of the junction without a gene match. Reading from cysteine to phenylalanine, the CDR3 counts 15 amino acids. Only the CDR3 DNA is retained, 45 bases long and in frame from the first base. CDR1 is given as SEHNR and CDR2 as FQNEAQ, both from the germline V gene (reference sequence). The chain is encoded by TRBV7-9 joined to TRBJ2-1; 11 bases in the middle match TRBD2. The sequenced material came from PBMCs. This receptor was taken from a man aged 18 to 29 in good health and CMV-seronegative. The CDR3 corresponds to CASSLVTSGDNEQFF. The bases read TGTGCCAGCAGCTTAGTGACTAGCGGGGACAATGAGCAGTTCTTC.